Shown below are 3 T cell receptor beta chains from a single sample sequenced in a study of blood T cell repertoires in COVID-19. Data came from immunoSEQ multiplex PCR; TCRdb stores just in-frame clones and leaves some out. The table has 100,000 to 150,000 clones, over 80% seen once; the top ten hold 25% to 35%. Sequenced material: peripheral blood. All receptors come from a woman aged 70-85 years with acute or convalescent COVID-19.

J is TRBJ1-2 and V is TRBV3-1 (or the pseudogene TRBV3-2), with TRBD1 matching over 9 bases. There are 16 residues in the CDR3. The germline gives CDR1 LGHDT, CDR2 YNNKEL (reference sequence). V was clipped by 2 bases and J by 2 bases; unmatched bases: 6. This chain's CDR3 is CASSQIAGTGNYGYTF. CDR3 bases: TGTGCCAGCAGCCAAATCGCCGGGACAGGGAACTATGGCTACACCTTC.

The rearrangement uses TRBV15 and TRBJ2-7; unclear D gene. Germline V gives CDR1 LNHNV, CDR2 YYDKDF (reference sequence). The CDR3 sequence is 14 residues long. Trimming removed 4 bases from V and 3 bases from J, with 13 bases in between. DNA of the CDR3: TGTGCCACCAGCACAAACTCCTATCTCTACGAGCAGTACTTC. Protein product: CATSTNSYLYEQYF.

This sequence joins TRBV28 and TRBJ1-1; possibly TRBD1 for D (5 bases). The CDR3 runs to 14 residues. V lost 4 bases and J lost 1, with 10 bases in between. Germline loops: CDR1 MDHEN, CDR2 SYDVKM. In nucleotides, the CDR3 is TGTGCCAGCAGTTCGGGGGGGAAGAACACTGAAGCTTTCTTT. As protein: CASSSGGKNTEAFF. Together with reference TRBV28 and TRBJ1-1, the CDR3 gives the full variable domain: DVKVTQSSRYLVKRTGEKVFLECVQDMDHENMFWYRQDPGLGLRLIYFSYDVKMKEKGDIPEGYSVSREKKERFSLILESASTNQTSMYLCASSSGGKNTEAFFGQGTRLTVV.